This T cell receptor beta chain was retrieved from a study of blood T cell repertoires in COVID-19. At the level of the study: Collection of acute and convalescent COVID-19 samples took place in the United States, Italy and Spain.

Repertoires were generated with immunoSEQ multiplex PCR, while TCRdb's copy carries only in-frame clones and drops some. The sample holds some 150,000 clones, 85% seen once. CDR1 and CDR2 (germline): LNHDA, SQIVND (reference sequence). The CDR3 runs to 12 residues. Trimming pared 4 bases from V and 6 bases from J, leaving 9 bases between. The chain joins TRBV19 to TRBJ1-2; D not resolved. This receptor was obtained from a woman between 40 and 50 years old who had recovered from COVID-19. Sequenced material: PBMCs or T cells enriched from blood (not recorded which). The CDR3: CASSTGGNGYTF. The CDR3 region has the DNA TGTGCCAGTAGTACAGGTGGCAATGGCTACACCTTC.